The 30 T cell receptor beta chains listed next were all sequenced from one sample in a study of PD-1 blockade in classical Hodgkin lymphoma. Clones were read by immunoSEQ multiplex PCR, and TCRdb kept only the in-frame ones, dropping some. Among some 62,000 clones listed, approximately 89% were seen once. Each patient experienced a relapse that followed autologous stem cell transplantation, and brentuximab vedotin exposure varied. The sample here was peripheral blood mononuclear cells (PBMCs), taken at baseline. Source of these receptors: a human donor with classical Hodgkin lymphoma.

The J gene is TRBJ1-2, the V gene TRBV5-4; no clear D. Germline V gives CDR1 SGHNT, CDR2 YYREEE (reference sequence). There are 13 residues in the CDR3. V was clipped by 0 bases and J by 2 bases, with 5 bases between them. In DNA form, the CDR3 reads TGTGCCAGCAGCTTGGTGGGAAACTATGGCTACACCTTC. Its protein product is CASSLVGNYGYTF. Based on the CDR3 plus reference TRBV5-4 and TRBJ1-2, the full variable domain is ETGVTQSPTHLIKTRGQQVTLRCSSQSGHNTVSWYQQALGQGPQFIFQYYREEENGRGNFPPRFSGLQFPNYSSELNVNALELDDSALYLCASSLVGNYGYTFGSGTRLTVV.

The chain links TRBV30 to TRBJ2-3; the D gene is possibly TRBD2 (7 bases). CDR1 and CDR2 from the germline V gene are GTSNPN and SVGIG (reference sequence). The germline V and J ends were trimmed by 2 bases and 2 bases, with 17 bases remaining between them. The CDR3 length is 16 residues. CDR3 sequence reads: CAWSRRGAFYTDTQYF. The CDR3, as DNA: TGTGCCTGGAGTCGACGGGGGGCCTTCTACACAGATACGCAGTATTTT.

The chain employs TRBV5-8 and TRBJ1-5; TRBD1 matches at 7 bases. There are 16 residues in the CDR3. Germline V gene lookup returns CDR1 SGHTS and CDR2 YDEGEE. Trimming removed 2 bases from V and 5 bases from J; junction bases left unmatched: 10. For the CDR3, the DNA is TGTGCCAGCAGCTTACGGGCAGGGGGGATCCATCAGCCCCAGCATTTT. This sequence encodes CASSLRAGGIHQPQHF.

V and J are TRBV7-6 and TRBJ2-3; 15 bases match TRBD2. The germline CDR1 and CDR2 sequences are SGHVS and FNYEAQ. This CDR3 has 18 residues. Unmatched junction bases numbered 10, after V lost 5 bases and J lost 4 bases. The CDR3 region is CASSGTSGGIGVADTQYF. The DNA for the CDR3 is TGTGCCAGCAGCGGGACTAGCGGGGGGATAGGGGTGGCAGATACGCAGTATTTT. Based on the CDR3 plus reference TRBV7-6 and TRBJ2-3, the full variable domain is GAGVSQSPRYKVTKRGQDVALRCDPISGHVSLYWYRQALGQGPEFLTYFNYEAQQDKSGLPNDRFSAERPEGSISTLTIQRTEQRDSAMYRCASSGTSGGIGVADTQYFGPGTRLTVL.

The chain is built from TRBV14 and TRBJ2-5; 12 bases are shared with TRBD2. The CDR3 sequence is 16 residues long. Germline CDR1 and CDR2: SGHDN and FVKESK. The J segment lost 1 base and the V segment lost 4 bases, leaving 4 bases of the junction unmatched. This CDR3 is CASSPLTSGGQETQYF. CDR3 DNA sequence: TGTGCCAGCAGCCCCCTGACTAGCGGGGGCCAAGAGACCCAGTACTTC.

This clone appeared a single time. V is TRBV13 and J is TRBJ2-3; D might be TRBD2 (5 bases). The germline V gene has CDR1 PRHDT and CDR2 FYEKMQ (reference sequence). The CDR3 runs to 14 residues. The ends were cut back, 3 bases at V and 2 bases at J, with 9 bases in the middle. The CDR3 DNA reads TGTGCCAGCAGCTTGAGGGTCCTCACAGATACGCAGTATTTT. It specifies CASSLRVLTDTQYF.

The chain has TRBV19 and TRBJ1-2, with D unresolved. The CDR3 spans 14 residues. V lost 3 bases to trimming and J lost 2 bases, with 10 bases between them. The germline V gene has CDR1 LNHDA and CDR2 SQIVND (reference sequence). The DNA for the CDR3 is TGTGCCAGTAGTATTAGCAAGCCGAACTATGGCTACACCTTC. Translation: CASSISKPNYGYTF.

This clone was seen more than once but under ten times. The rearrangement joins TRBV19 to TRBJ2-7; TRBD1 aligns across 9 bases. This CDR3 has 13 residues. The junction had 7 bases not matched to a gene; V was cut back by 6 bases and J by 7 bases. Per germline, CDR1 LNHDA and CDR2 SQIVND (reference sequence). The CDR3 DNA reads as TGTGCCAGTAGCAAGACAGGGGGTTGGGAGCAGTACTTC. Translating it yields CASSKTGGWEQYF.

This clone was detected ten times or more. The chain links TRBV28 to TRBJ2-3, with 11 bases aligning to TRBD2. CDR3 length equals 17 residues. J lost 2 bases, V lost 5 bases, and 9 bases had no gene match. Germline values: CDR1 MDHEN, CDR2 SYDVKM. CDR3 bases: TGTGCCAGCAGTAATATCATAGCGGGGGGGGCCACAGATACGCAGTATTTT. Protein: CASSNIIAGGATDTQYF. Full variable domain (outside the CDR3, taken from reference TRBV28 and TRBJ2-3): DVKVTQSSRYLVKRTGEKVFLECVQDMDHENMFWYRQDPGLGLRLIYFSYDVKMKEKGDIPEGYSVSREKKERFSLILESASTNQTSMYLCASSNIIAGGATDTQYFGPGTRLTVL.

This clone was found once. The CDR3 DNA is TGTGCCACCAACGACAGGAGCTCCTACGAGCAGTACTTC. Its protein product is CATNDRSSYEQYF. The V call is TRBV19, the J call TRBJ2-7; perhaps TRBD1 as D (6 bases). Trimming left V 10 bases short and J 0 bases short, with 13 bases between. In germline, CDR1 is LNHDA, CDR2 SQIVND (reference sequence). This CDR3 is built from 13 residues.

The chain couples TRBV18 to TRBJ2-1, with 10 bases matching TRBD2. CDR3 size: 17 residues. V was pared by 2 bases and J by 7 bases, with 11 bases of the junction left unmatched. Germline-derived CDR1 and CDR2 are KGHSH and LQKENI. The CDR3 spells CASSPRASGGTANEQFF. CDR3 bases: TGTGCCAGCTCACCAAGGGCTAGCGGGGGTACCGCGAATGAGCAGTTCTTC.

The CDR3, as DNA: TGTGCCAGCAGTGGAGGGGTTGCTTTTGGCGGGGGGGCCCACACCGGGGAGCTGTTTTTT. Encoded protein: CASSGGVAFGGGAHTGELFF. V gene TRBV6-1 combines with J gene TRBJ2-2, with 9 bases identical to TRBD2. The CDR3 runs 20 residues. The V and J ends lost 4 bases and 3 bases, in that order; junction bases with no gene match: 18. From germline, CDR1 is MNHNS and CDR2 SASEGT.

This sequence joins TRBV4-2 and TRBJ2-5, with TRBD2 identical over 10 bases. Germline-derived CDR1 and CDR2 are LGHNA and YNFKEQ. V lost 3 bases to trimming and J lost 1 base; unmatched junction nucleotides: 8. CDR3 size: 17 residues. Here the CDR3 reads CASSQALAGDGQETQYF. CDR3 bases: TGTGCCAGCAGCCAGGCTCTAGCGGGGGATGGCCAAGAGACCCAGTACTTC.

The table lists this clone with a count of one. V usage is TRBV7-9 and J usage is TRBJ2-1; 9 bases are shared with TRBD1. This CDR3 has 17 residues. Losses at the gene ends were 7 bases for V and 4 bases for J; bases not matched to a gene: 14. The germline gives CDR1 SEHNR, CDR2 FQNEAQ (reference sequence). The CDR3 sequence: CASIGQGRTEAYNEQFF. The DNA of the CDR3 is TGTGCCAGCATTGGACAGGGGCGAACGGAAGCGTACAATGAGCAGTTCTTC. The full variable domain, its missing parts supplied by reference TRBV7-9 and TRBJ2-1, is DTGVSQNPRHKITKRGQNVTFRCDPISEHNRLYWYRQTLGQGPEFLTYFQNEAQLEKSRLLSDRFSAERPKGSFSTLEIQRTEQGDSAMYLCASIGQGRTEAYNEQFFGPGTRLTVL.

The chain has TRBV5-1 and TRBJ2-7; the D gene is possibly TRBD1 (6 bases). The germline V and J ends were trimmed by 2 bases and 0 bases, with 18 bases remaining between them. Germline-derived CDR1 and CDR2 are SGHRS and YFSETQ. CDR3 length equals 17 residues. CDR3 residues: CASSFQNRDISSYEQYF. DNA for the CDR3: TGCGCCAGCAGCTTCCAAAACCGGGACATAAGCTCCTACGAGCAGTACTTC.

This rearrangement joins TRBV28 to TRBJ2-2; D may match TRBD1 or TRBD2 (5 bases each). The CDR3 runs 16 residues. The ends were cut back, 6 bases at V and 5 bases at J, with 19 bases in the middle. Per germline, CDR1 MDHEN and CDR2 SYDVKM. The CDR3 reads CASRGVPTIGTGELFF. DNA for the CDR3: TGTGCCAGCAGGGGGGTGCCCACCATTGGAACCGGGGAGCTGTTTTTT.

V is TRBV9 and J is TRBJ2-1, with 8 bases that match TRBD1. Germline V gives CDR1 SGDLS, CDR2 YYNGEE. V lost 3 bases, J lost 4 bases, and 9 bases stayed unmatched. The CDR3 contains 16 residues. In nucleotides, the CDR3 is TGTGCCAGCAGCGCGGACAGGGCGGGGAGTTACAATGAGCAGTTCTTC. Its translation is CASSADRAGSYNEQFF.

This CDR3 is CASSRDRVVYEQYF. CDR3 DNA sequence: TGTGCCAGCAGTCGGGACAGGGTTGTGTACGAGCAGTACTTC. The chain joins TRBV27 to TRBJ2-7, with 9 bases fitting TRBD1. The J segment lost 4 bases and the V segment lost 5 bases, leaving 6 bases of the junction unmatched. The CDR3 has 14 amino acids. Germline V lookup: CDR1 MNHEY, CDR2 SMNVEV (reference sequence).

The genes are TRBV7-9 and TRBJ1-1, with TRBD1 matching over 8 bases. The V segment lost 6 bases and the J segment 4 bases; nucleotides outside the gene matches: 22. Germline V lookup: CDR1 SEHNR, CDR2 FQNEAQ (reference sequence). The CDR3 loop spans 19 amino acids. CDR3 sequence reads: CASREKLFGQGARVTEAFF. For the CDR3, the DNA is TGTGCCAGCAGGGAAAAGCTCTTCGGGCAGGGGGCCCGGGTCACTGAAGCTTTCTTT.

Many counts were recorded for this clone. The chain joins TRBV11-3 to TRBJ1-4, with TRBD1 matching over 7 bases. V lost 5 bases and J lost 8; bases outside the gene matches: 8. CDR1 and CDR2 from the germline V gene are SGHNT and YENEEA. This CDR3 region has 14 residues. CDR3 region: CASSAGTVEEKLFF. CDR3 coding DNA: TGTGCCAGCAGCGCCGGGACAGTCGAGGAAAAACTGTTTTTT.

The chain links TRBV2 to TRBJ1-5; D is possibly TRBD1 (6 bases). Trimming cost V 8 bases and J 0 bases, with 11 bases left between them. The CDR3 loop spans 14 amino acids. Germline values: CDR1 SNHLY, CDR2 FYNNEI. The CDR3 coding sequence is TGTGCCAGCGGGGGGGCATATAGCAATCAGCCCCAGCATTTT. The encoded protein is CASGGAYSNQPQHF.

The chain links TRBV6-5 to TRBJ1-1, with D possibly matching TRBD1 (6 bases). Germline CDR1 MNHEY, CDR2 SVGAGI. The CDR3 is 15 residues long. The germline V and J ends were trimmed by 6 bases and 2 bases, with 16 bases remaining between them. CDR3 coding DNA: TGTGCCAGCAGCTCGCCGGGGGGACAAAACACTGAAGCTTTCTTT. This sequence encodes CASSSPGGQNTEAFF.

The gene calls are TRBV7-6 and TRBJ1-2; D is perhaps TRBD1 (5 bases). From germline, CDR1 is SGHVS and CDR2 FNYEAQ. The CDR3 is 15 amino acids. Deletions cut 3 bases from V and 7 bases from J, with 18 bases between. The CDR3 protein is CASSLGTEDVSGYTF. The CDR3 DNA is TGTGCCAGCAGCTTGGGGACGGAAGATGTGAGTGGCTACACCTTC.

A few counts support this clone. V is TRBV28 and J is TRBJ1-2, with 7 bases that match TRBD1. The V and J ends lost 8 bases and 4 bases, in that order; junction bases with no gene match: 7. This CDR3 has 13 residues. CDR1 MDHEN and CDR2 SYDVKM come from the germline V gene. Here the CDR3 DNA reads TGTGCCAGCGAACCTAGGACAGGCTATGGCTACACCTTC. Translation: CASEPRTGYGYTF.

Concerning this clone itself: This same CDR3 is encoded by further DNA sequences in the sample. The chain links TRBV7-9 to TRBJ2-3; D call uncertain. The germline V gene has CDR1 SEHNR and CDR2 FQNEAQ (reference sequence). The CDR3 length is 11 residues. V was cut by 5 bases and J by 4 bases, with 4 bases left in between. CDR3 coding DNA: TGTGCCAGCAGCCTCCCAGATACGCAGTATTTT. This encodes CASSLPDTQYF.

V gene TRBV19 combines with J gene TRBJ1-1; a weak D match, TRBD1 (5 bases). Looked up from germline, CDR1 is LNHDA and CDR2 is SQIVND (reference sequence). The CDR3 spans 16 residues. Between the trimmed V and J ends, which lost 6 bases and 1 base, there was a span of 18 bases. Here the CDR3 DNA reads TGTGCCAGTAGAATTCAGGGTTTTGGGAAGAACACTGAAGCTTTCTTT. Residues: CASRIQGFGKNTEAFF.

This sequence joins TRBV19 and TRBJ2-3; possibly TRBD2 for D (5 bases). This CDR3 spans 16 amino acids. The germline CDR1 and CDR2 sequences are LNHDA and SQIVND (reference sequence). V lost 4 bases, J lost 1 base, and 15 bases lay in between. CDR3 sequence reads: CASSKKVRGGTDTQYF. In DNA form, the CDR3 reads TGTGCCAGTAGTAAGAAGGTTCGGGGTGGCACAGATACGCAGTATTTT.

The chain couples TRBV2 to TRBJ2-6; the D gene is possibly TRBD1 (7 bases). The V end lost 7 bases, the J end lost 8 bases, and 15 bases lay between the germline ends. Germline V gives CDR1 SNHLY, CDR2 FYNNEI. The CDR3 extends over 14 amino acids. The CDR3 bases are TGTGCCAGCACCGACAGGGAGGCGACCAACGTCCTGACTTTC. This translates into CASTDREATNVLTF.

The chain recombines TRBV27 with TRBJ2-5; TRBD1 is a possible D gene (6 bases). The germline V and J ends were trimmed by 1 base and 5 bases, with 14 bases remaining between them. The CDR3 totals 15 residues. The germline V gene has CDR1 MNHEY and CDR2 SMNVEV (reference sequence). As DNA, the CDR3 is TGTGCCAGCAGTTTATTGGTCAGGGGTTTCGAGACCCAGTACTTC. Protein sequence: CASSLLVRGFETQYF.

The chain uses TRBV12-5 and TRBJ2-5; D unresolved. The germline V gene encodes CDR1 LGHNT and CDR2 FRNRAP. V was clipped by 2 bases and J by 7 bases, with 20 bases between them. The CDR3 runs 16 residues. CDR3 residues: CASGLFRAGLTRTQYF. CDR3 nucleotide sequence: TGTGCTAGTGGTTTGTTCCGGGCAGGATTAACGAGGACCCAGTACTTC.